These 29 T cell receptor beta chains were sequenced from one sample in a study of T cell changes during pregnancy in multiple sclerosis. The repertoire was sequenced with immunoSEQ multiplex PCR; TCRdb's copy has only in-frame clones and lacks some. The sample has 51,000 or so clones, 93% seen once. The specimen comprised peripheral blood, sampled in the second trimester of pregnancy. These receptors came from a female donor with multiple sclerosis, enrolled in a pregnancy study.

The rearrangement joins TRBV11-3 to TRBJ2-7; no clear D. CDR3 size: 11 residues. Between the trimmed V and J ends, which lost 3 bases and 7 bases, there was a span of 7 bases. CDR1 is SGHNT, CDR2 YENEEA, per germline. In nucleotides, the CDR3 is TGTGCCAGCAGCTTCCCTCGGGAGCAGTACTTC. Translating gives CASSFPREQYF.

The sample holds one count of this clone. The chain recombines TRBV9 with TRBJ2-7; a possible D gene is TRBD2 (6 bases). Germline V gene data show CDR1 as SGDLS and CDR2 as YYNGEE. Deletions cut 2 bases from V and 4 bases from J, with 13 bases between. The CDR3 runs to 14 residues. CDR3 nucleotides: TGTGCCAGCAGCGTCACCGGGACTTCGTACGAGCAGTACTTC. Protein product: CASSVTGTSYEQYF.

Here the CDR3 reads CATDRDTGANVLTF. The CDR3 coding sequence is TGTGCCACCGACCGGGACACAGGTGCCAACGTCCTGACTTTC. The V and J genes are TRBV15 and TRBJ2-6; tentative D call: TRBD1 (6 bases). Germline V CDR1 and CDR2: LNHNV, YYDKDF (reference sequence). The V end was cut by 8 bases, the J end by 7 bases, with 15 bases between. This CDR3 has 14 amino acids. Drawing the rest from reference TRBV15 and TRBJ2-6, the complete variable domain is DAMVIQNPRYQVTQFGKPVTLSCSQTLNHNVMYWYQQKSSQAPKLLFHYYDKDFNNEADTPDNFQSRRPNTSFCFLDIRSPGLGDTAMYLCATDRDTGANVLTFGAGSRLTVL.

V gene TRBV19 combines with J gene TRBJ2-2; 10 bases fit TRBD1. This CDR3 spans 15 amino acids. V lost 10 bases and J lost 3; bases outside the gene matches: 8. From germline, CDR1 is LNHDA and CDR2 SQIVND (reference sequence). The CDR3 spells CATRQGARYTGELFF. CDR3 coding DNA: TGTGCCACCAGACAGGGGGCTAGGTACACCGGGGAGCTGTTTTTT.

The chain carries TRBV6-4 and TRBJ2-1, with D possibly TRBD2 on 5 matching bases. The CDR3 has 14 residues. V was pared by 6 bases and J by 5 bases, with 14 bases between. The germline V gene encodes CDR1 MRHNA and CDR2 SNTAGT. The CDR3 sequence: CASSQEDGHNEQFF. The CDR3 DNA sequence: TGTGCCAGCAGCCAGGAGGACGGACACAATGAGCAGTTCTTC.

This chain's CDR3 is CASSQDGDRPYEQYF. CDR3 bases: TGTGCCAGCAGCCAAGATGGGGACAGACCGTACGAGCAGTACTTC. This sequence joins TRBV4-2 and TRBJ2-7, with TRBD1 identical over 7 bases. The V and J ends lost 0 bases and 4 bases, in that order; junction bases with no gene match: 6. Germline V gives CDR1 LGHNA, CDR2 YNFKEQ. The CDR3 extends over 15 amino acids.

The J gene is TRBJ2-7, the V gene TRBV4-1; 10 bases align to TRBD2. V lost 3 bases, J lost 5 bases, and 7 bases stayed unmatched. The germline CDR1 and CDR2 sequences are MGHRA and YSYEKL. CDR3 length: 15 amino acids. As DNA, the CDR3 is TGCGCCAGCAGCCAGCTAGCGGGAGCTCCCCACGAGCAGTACTTC. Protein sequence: CASSQLAGAPHEQYF.

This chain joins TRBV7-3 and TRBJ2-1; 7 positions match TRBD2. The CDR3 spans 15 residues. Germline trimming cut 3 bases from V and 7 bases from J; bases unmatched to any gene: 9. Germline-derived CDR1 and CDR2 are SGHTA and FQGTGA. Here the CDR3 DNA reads TGTGCCAGCAGCTTGGAAGCGGGACTCCTAAATGAGCAGTTCTTC. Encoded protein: CASSLEAGLLNEQFF.

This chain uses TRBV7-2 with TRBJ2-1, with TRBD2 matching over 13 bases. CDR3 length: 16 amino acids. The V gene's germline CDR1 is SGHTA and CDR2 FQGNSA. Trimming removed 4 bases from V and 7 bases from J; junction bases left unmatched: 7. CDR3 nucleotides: TGTGCCAGCAGCTCCCGGACTAGCGGGAGCTTTAATGAGCAGTTCTTC. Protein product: CASSSRTSGSFNEQFF.

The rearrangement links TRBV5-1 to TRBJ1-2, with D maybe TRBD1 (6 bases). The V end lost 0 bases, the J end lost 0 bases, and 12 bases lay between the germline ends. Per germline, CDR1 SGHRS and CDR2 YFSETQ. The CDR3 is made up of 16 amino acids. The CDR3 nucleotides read TGCGCCAGCAGCTTGGGGGCAGGGGAAGCTAACTATGGCTACACCTTC. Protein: CASSLGAGEANYGYTF. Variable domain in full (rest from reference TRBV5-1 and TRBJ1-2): KAGVTQTPRYLIKTRGQQVTLSCSPISGHRSVSWYQQTPGQGLQFLFEYFSETQRNKGNFPGRFSGRQFSNSRSEMNVSTLELGDSALYLCASSLGAGEANYGYTFGSGTRLTVV.

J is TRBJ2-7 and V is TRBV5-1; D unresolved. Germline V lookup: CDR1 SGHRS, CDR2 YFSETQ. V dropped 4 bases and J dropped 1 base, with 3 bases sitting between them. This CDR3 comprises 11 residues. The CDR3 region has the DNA TGCGCCAGCAGCCCGTCCTACGAGCAGTACTTC. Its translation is CASSPSYEQYF.

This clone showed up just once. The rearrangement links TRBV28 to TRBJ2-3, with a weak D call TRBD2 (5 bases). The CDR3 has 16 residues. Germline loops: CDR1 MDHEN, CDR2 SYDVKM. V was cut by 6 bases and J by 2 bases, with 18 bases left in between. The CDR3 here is CASRSLRTDHTDTQYF. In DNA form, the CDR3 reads TGTGCCAGCAGGTCGCTCCGGACTGACCACACAGATACGCAGTATTTT.

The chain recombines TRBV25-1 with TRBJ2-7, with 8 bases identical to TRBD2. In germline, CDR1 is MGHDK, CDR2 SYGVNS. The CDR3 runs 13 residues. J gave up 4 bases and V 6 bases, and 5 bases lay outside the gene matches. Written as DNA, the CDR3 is TGTGCCAGCAGCGGGGGGGCCCAGTACGAGCAGTACTTC. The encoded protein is CASSGGAQYEQYF.

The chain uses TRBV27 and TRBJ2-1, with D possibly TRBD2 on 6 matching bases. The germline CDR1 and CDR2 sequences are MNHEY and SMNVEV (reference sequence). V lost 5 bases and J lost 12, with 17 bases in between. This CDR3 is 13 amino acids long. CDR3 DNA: TGTGCCAGCAGTCCGAGACTAGGTCTAAGGCAGTTCTTC. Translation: CASSPRLGLRQFF.

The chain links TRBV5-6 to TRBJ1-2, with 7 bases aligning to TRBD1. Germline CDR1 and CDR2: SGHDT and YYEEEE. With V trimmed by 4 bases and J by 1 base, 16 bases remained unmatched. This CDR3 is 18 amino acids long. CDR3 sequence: CASSPEGGQDPFNYGYTF. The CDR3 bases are TGTGCCAGCAGCCCGGAGGGCGGACAGGACCCATTTAACTATGGCTACACCTTC.

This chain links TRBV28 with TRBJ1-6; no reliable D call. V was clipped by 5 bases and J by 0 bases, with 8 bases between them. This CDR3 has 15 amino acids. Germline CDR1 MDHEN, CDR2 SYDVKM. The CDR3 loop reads CASSPGSSYNSPLHF. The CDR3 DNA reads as TGTGCCAGCAGTCCAGGAAGCTCCTATAATTCACCCCTCCACTTT. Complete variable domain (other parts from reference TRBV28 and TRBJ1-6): DVKVTQSSRYLVKRTGEKVFLECVQDMDHENMFWYRQDPGLGLRLIYFSYDVKMKEKGDIPEGYSVSREKKERFSLILESASTNQTSMYLCASSPGSSYNSPLHFGNGTRLTVT.

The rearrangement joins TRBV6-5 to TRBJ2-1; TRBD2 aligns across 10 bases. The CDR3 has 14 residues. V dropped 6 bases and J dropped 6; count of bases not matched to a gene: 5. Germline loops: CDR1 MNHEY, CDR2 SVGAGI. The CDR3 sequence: CASRLAGGINEQFF. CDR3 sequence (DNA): TGTGCCAGCAGGTTAGCGGGAGGTATCAATGAGCAGTTCTTC.

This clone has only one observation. The CDR3 DNA reads TGCGCCAGCAGCTTGGCGGCTAGCGGGAGTCTCTACAATGAGCAGTTCTTC. Encoded protein: CASSLAASGSLYNEQFF. V is TRBV5-1 and J is TRBJ2-1; 10 bases agree with TRBD2. The V gene end was trimmed by 0 bases and the J gene end by 3 bases; junction bases not matched to a gene: 6. CDR3 length: 17 residues. The germline gives CDR1 SGHRS, CDR2 YFSETQ. The variable domain in full, completed from reference TRBV5-1 and TRBJ2-1, reads KAGVTQTPRYLIKTRGQQVTLSCSPISGHRSVSWYQQTPGQGLQFLFEYFSETQRNKGNFPGRFSGRQFSNSRSEMNVSTLELGDSALYLCASSLAASGSLYNEQFFGPGTRLTVL.

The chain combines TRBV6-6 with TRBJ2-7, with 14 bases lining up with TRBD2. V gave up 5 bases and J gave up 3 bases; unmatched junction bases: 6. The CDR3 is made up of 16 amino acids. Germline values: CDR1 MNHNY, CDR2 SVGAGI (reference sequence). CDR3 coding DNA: TGTGCCAGCAGTACCTCCGGGACTAGCGGGAGCTACGAGCAGTACTTC. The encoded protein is CASSTSGTSGSYEQYF.

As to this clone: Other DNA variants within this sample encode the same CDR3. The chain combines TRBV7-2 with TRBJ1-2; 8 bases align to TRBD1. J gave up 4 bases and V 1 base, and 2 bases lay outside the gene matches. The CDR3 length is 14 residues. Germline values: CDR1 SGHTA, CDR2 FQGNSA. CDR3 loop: CASSLEGTGYGYTF. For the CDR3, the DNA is TGTGCCAGCAGCTTAGAAGGGACAGGCTATGGCTACACCTTC.

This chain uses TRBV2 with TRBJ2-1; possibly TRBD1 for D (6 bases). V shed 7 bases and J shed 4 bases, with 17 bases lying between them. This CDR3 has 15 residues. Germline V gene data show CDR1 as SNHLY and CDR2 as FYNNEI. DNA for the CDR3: TGTGCCAGCACCTCTGAGGGGGTCAAGTACAATGAGCAGTTCTTC. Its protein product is CASTSEGVKYNEQFF.

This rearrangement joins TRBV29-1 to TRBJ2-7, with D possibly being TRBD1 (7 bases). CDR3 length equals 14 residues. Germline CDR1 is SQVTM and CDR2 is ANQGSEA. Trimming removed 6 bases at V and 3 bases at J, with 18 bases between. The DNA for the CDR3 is TGCAGCGTCGGGGGTGGGGACAGACTCTACGAGCAGTACTTC. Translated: CSVGGGDRLYEQYF.

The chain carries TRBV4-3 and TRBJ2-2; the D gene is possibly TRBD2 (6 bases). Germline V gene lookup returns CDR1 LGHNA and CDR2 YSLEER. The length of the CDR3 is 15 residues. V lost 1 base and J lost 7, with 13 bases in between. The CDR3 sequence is CASSQVPAEGGELFF. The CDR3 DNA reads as TGCGCCAGCAGCCAAGTCCCCGCGGAGGGCGGGGAGCTGTTTTTT.

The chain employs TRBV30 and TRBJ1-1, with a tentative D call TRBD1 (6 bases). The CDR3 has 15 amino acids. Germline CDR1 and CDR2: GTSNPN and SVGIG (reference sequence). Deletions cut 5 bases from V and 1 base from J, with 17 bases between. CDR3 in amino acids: CAWRPVGARNTEAFF. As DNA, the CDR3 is TGTGCCTGGCGCCCGGTGGGGGCTAGGAACACTGAAGCTTTCTTT.

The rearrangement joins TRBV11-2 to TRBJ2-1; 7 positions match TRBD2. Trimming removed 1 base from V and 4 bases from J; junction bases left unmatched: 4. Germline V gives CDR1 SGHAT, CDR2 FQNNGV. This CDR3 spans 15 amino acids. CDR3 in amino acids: CASSLAGGWYNEQFF. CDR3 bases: TGTGCCAGCAGCTTAGCGGGAGGTTGGTACAATGAGCAGTTCTTC.

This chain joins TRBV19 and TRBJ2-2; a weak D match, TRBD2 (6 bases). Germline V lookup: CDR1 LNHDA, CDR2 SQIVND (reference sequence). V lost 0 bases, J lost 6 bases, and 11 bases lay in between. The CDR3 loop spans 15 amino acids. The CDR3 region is CASSIDSGGPGELFF. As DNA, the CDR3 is TGTGCCAGTAGTATAGATTCCGGGGGACCCGGGGAGCTGTTTTTT.

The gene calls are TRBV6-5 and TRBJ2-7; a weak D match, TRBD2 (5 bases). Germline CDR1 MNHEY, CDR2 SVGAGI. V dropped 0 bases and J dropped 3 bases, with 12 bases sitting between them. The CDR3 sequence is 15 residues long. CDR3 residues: CASSYSGMEDYEQYF. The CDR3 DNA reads TGTGCCAGCAGTTACTCAGGGATGGAGGACTACGAGCAGTACTTC.

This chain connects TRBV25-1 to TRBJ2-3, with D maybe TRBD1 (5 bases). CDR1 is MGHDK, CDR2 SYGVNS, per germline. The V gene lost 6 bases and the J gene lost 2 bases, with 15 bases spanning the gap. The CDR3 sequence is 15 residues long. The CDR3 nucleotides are TGTGCCAGCAGCGCCCTTTGGGGCTCCACAGATACGCAGTATTTT. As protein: CASSALWGSTDTQYF.

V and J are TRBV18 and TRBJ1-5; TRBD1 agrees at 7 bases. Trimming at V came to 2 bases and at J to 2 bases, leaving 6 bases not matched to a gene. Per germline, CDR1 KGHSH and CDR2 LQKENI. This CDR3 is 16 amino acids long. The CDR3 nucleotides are TGTGCCAGCTCACCAGACAGGGCAGCGGGCAATCAGCCCCAGCATTTT. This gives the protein CASSPDRAAGNQPQHF.